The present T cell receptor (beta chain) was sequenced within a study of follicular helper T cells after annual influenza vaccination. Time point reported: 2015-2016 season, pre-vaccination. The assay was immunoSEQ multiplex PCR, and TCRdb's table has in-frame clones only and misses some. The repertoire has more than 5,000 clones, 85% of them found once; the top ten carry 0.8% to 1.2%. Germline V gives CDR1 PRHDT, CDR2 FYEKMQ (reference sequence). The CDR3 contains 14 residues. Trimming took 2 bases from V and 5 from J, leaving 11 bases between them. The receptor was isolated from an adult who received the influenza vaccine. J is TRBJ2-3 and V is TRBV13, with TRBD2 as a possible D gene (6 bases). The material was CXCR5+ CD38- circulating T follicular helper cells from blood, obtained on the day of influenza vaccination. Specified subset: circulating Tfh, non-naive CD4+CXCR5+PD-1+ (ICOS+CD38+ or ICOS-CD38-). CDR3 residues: CASSLREAGDTQYF. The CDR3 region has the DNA TGTGCCAGCAGCTTAAGGGAGGCCGGAGATACGCAGTATTTT.